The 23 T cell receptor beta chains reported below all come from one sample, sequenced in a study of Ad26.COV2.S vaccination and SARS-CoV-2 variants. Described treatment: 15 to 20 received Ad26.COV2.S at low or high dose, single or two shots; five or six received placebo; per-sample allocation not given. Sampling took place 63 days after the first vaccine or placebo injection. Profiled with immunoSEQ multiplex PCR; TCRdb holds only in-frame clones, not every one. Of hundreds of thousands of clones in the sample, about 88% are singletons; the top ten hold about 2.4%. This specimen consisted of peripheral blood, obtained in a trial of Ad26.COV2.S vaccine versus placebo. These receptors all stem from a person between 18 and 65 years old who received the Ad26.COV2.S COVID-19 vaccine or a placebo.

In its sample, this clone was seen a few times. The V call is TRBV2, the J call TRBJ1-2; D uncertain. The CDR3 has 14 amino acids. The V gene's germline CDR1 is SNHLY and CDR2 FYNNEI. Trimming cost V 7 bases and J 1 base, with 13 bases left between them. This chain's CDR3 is CASKKEGVNYGYTF. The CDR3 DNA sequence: TGTGCCAGCAAAAAGGAGGGAGTTAACTATGGCTACACCTTC. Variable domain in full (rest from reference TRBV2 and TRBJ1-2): EPEVTQTPSHQVTQMGQEVILRCVPISNHLYFYWYRQILGQKVEFLVSFYNNEISEKSEIFDDQFSVERPDGSNFTLKIRSTKLEDSAMYFCASKKEGVNYGYTFGSGTRLTVV.

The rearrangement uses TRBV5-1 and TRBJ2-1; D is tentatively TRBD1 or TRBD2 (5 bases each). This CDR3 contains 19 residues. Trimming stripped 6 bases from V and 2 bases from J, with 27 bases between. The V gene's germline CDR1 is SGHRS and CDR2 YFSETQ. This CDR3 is CASTTGTNLISRPYNEQFF. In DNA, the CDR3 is TGCGCCAGCACCACCGGGACCAACCTAATATCCCGCCCCTACAATGAGCAGTTCTTC.

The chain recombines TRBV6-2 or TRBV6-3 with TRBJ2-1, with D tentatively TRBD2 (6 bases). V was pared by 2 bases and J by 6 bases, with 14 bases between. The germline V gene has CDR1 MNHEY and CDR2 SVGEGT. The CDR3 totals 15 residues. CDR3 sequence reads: CASSYTRGSGNEQFF. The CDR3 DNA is TGTGCCAGCAGTTACACGCGGGGATCGGGCAATGAGCAGTTCTTC.

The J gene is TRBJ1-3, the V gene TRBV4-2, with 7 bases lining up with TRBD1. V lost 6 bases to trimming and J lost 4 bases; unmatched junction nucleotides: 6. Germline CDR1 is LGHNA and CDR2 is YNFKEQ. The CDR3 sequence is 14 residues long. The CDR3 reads CASSYRGEGNTIYF. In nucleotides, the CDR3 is TGTGCCAGCAGTTACAGGGGAGAGGGAAACACCATATATTTT.

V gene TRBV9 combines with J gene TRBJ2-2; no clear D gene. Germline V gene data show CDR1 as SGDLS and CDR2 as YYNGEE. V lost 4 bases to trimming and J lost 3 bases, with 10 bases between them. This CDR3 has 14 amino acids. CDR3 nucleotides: TGTGCCAGCAGCTTCCAGGTTGACACCGGGGAGCTGTTTTTT. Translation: CASSFQVDTGELFF.

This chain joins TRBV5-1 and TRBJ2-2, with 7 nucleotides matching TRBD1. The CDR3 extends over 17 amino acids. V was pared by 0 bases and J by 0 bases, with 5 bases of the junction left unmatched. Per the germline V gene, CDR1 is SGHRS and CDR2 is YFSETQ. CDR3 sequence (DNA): TGCGCCAGCAGCTTGGCGAGACAGGGCTCGAACACCGGGGAGCTGTTTTTT. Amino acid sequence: CASSLARQGSNTGELFF.

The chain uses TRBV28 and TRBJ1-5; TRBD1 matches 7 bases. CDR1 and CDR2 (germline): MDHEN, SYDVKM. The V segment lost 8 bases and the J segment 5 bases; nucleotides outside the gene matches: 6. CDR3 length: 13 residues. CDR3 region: CASYTGADQPQHF. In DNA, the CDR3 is TGTGCCAGCTATACAGGGGCGGATCAGCCCCAGCATTTT.

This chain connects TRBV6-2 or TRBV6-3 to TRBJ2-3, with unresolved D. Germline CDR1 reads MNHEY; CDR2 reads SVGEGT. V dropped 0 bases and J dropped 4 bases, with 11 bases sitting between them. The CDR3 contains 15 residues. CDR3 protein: CASSYSSGNADTQYF. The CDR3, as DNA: TGTGCCAGCAGTTACTCTTCGGGTAACGCAGATACGCAGTATTTT.

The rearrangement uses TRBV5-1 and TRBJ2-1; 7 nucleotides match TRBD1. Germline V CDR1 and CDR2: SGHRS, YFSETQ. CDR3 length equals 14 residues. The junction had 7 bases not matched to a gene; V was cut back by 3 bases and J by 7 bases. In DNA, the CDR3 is TGCGCCAGCAGCTCACAGGGGATTGGAAATGAGCAGTTCTTC. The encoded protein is CASSSQGIGNEQFF.

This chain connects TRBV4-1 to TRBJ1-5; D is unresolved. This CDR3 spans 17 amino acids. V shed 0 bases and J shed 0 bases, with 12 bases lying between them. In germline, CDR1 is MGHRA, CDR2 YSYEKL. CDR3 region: CASSQESEGYSNQPQHF. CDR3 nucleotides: TGCGCCAGCAGCCAAGAGTCAGAGGGCTATAGCAATCAGCCCCAGCATTTT.

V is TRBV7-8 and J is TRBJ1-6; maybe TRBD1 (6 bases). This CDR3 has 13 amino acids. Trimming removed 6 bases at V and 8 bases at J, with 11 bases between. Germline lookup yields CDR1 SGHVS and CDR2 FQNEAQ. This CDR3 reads CASRLPGDSPLHF. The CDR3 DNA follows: TGTGCCAGCAGGCTCCCAGGGGATTCACCCCTCCACTTT.

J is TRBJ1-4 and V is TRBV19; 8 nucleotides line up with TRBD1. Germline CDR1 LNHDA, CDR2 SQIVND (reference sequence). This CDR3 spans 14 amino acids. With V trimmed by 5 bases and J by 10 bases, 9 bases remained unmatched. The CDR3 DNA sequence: TGTGCCAGTAGTGTGGACAGGGCGACGGGAAAACTGTTTTTT. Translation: CASSVDRATGKLFF.

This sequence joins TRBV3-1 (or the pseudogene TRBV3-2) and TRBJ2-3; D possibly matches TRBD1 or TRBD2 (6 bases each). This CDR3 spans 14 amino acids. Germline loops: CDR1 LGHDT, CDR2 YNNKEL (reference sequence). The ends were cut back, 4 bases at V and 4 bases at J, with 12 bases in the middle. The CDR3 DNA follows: TGTGCCAGCAGCCCCGGTGGGGGGCCAGATACGCAGTATTTT. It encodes CASSPGGGPDTQYF.

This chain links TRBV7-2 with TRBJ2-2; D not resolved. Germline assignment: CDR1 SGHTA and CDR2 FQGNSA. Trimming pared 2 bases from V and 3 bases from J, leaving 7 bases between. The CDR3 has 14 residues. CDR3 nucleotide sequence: TGTGCCAGCAGCTTACAGTTACACACCGGGGAGCTGTTTTTT. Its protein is CASSLQLHTGELFF.

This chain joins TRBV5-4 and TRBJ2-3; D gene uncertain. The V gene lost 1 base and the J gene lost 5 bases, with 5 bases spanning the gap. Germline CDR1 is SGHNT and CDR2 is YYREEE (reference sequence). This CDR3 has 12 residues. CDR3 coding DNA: TGTGCCAGCAGCTTGATCGAAGATACGCAGTATTTT. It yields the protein CASSLIEDTQYF.

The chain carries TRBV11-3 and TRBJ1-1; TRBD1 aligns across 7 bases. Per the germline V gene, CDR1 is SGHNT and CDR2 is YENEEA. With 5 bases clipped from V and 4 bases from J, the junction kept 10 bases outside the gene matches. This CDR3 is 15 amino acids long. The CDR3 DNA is TGTGCCAGCAGCGGGGGGGGACAGCGGATCACTGAAGCTTTCTTT. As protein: CASSGGGQRITEAFF.

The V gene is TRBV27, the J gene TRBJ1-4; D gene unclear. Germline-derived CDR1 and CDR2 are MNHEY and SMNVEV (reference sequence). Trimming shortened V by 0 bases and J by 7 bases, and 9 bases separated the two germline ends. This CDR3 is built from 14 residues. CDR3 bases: TGTGCCAGCAGTTTATCGGCGAGTAGTGAAAAACTGTTTTTT. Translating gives CASSLSASSEKLFF. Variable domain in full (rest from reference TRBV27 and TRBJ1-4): EAQVTQNPRYLITVTGKKLTVTCSQNMNHEYMSWYRQDPGLGLRQIYYSMNVEVTDKGDVPEGYKVSRKEKRNFPLILESPSPNQTSLYFCASSLSASSEKLFFGSGTQLSVL.

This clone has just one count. CDR3 in DNA: TGCAGTGCTAGGAGTTCCTATGGCTACACCTTC. It encodes CSARSSYGYTF. The chain carries TRBV20-1 and TRBJ1-2; the D is unclear. This CDR3 spans 11 amino acids. Germline loops: CDR1 DFQATT, CDR2 SNEGSKA (reference sequence). V lost 3 bases to trimming and J lost 4 bases, with 6 bases between them.

CDR3 amino acids: CASSPTSDSYYGYTF. The CDR3 region has the DNA TGTGCCAGCAGCCCAACCTCGGACAGTTACTATGGCTACACCTTC. This sequence joins TRBV6-5 and TRBJ1-2; D may be TRBD1 (6 bases). This CDR3 is 15 amino acids long. V lost 6 bases, J lost 3 bases, and 17 bases lay in between. Per germline, CDR1 MNHEY and CDR2 SVGAGI.

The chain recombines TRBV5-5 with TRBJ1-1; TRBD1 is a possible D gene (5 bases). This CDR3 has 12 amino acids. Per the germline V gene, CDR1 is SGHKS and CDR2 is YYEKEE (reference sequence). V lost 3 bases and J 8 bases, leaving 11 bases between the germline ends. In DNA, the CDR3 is TGTGCCAGCAGCTCGGGACTGGGCGAAGCTTTCTTT. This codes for CASSSGLGEAFF.

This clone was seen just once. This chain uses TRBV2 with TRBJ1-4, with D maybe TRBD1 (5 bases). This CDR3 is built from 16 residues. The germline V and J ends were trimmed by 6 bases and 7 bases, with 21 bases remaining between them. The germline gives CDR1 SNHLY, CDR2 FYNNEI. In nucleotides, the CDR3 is TGTGCCAGCAGGTTAGGGAGGACAAGACCCATTGAAAAACTGTTTTTT. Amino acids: CASRLGRTRPIEKLFF.

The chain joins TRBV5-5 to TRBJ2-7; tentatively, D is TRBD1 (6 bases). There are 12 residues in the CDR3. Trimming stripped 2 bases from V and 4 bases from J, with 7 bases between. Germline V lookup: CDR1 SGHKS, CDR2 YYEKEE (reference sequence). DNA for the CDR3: TGTGCCAGCAGCTTAGGACAGTACGAGCAGTACTTC. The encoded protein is CASSLGQYEQYF.

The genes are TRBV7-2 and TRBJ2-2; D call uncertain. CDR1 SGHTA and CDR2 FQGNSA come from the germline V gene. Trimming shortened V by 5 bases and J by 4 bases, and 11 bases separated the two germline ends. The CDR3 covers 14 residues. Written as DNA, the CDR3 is TGTGCCAGCAGCCCCCACCTGGGCACCGGGGAGCTGTTTTTT. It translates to CASSPHLGTGELFF. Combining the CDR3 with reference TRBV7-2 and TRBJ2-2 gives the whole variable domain GAGVSQSPSNKVTEKGKDVELRCDPISGHTALYWYRQSLGQGLEFLIYFQGNSAPDKSGLPSDRFSAERTGGSVSTLTIQRTQQEDSAVYLCASSPHLGTGELFFGEGSRLTVL.